Presented here are 22 T cell receptor beta chains from one specimen sequenced in a study of T cell responses to AZD1222 COVID-19 vaccine. The repertoire was sequenced with immunoSEQ multiplex PCR; TCRdb's copy has only in-frame clones and lacks some. The sample has 120,000 to 150,000 clones, 92% seen once. The sequenced sample was peripheral blood, obtained 28 days after the second AZD1222 dose. The receptors were gathered from an adult who received the AZD1222 COVID-19 vaccine.

This rearrangement joins TRBV7-9 to TRBJ2-3; D ambiguous. V was clipped by 0 bases and J by 4 bases, with 5 bases between them. The CDR3 covers 13 residues. CDR1 and CDR2 from the germline V gene are SEHNR and FQNEAQ (reference sequence). The CDR3 DNA reads as TGTGCCAGCAGCTTAGCGGCATCAGATACGCAGTATTTT. Translating it yields CASSLAASDTQYF. Full variable domain (rest looked up from reference TRBV7-9 and TRBJ2-3): DTGVSQNPRHKITKRGQNVTFRCDPISEHNRLYWYRQTLGQGPEFLTYFQNEAQLEKSRLLSDRFSAERPKGSFSTLEIQRTEQGDSAMYLCASSLAASDTQYFGPGTRLTVL.

This clone has only a few counts. This chain joins TRBV6-6 and TRBJ1-2, with D unresolved. The germline V and J ends were trimmed by 2 bases and 8 bases, with 12 bases remaining between them. This CDR3 is built from 13 residues. Germline V gene lookup returns CDR1 MNHNY and CDR2 SVGAGI (reference sequence). In DNA, the CDR3 is TGTGCCAGCAGTTACGACCCTAGAAGGGGCTACACCTTC. Residues: CASSYDPRRGYTF.

This chain uses TRBV29-1 with TRBJ2-1; TRBD2 matches at 11 bases. CDR3 size: 13 residues. CDR1 is SQVTM, CDR2 ANQGSEA, per germline. Trimming cost V 8 bases and J 9 bases; bases outside gene matches: 9. CDR3 amino acids: CSHAEGLAAEQFF. The CDR3, as DNA: TGCAGCCACGCCGAGGGACTAGCGGCTGAGCAGTTCTTC.

The chain uses TRBV3-1 (or the pseudogene TRBV3-2) and TRBJ2-7; D is unresolved. CDR3 length: 12 residues. Germline assignment: CDR1 LGHDT and CDR2 YNNKEL (reference sequence). V was clipped by 4 bases and J by 1 base, with 5 bases between them. The DNA for the CDR3 is TGTGCCAGCAGCCGGGAATCCTACGAGCAGTACTTC. It yields the protein CASSRESYEQYF.

The gene calls are TRBV7-2 and TRBJ2-1; 7 bases line up with TRBD2. Germline CDR1 and CDR2: SGHTA and FQGNSA. Unmatched junction bases numbered 9, after V lost 2 bases and J lost 5 bases. The CDR3 consists of 16 residues. The CDR3: CASSLMGAGFNNEQFF. In DNA, the CDR3 is TGTGCCAGCAGCTTAATGGGAGCGGGATTTAACAATGAGCAGTTCTTC.

V gene TRBV4-1 combines with J gene TRBJ1-1; D is unresolved. Trimming removed 4 bases at V and 4 bases at J, with 10 bases between. Germline loops: CDR1 MGHRA, CDR2 YSYEKL. This CDR3 contains 13 residues. CDR3 bases: TGCGCCAGCAGCCCCGGGCAGACCACTGAAGCTTTCTTT. Translation gives CASSPGQTTEAFF.

This rearrangement joins TRBV18 to TRBJ1-1, with D hard to call. The V gene's germline CDR1 is KGHSH and CDR2 LQKENI. V lost 0 bases and J 6 bases, leaving 8 bases between the germline ends. This CDR3 comprises 13 residues. DNA for the CDR3: TGTGCCAGCTCACCACCGTTCCTCCCTGAAGCTTTCTTT. Encoded protein: CASSPPFLPEAFF.

The chain recombines TRBV27 with TRBJ1-1; 7 nucleotides match TRBD1. The germline CDR1 and CDR2 sequences are MNHEY and SMNVEV (reference sequence). V shed 6 bases and J 0 bases; nucleotides not matched to a gene: 4. The CDR3 extends over 14 amino acids. The CDR3 DNA is TGTGCCAGCAGAGCAACAGGGGTGAACACTGAAGCTTTCTTT. This sequence encodes CASRATGVNTEAFF.

The CDR3 DNA reads as TGTGCCAGCAGCCTGGGGCCCCCCGGGGAGCTGTTTTTT. Translated, it gives CASSLGPPGELFF. The J gene is TRBJ2-2, the V gene TRBV12-3 or TRBV12-4, with D possibly TRBD1 on 5 matching bases. The CDR3 has 13 residues. The V end lost 6 bases, the J end lost 6 bases, and 11 bases lay between the germline ends.

The chain links TRBV6-5 to TRBJ2-7, with unresolved D. Germline lookup yields CDR1 MNHEY and CDR2 SVGAGI. CDR3 length: 13 residues. Trimming took off 3 bases at V and 3 bases at J, with 9 bases between the two ends. CDR3 loop: CASSYRTGYEQYF. CDR3 sequence (DNA): TGTGCCAGCAGTTATAGGACGGGCTACGAGCAGTACTTC.

This chain links TRBV4-1 with TRBJ2-1; D is ambiguous. Germline loops: CDR1 MGHRA, CDR2 YSYEKL. V was cut by 0 bases and J by 4 bases, with 13 bases left in between. The CDR3 has 16 residues. CDR3 sequence reads: CASSQEGPPRYNEQFF. The CDR3, as DNA: TGCGCCAGCAGCCAAGAAGGACCGCCCCGGTACAATGAGCAGTTCTTC.

The chain couples TRBV19 to TRBJ1-5; D might be TRBD1 (6 bases). This CDR3 spans 19 amino acids. Trimming took off 4 bases at V and 0 bases at J, with 22 bases between the two ends. Germline CDR1 LNHDA, CDR2 SQIVND (reference sequence). This CDR3 reads CASSKPTGSPRYSNQPQHF. The DNA of the CDR3 is TGTGCCAGTAGTAAACCGACAGGTTCTCCTCGGTATAGCAATCAGCCCCAGCATTTT. Full variable domain (outside the CDR3, taken from reference TRBV19 and TRBJ1-5): DGGITQSPKYLFRKEGQNVTLSCEQNLNHDAMYWYRQDPGQGLRLIYYSQIVNDFQKGDIAEGYSVSREKKESFPLTVTSAQKNPTAFYLCASSKPTGSPRYSNQPQHFGDGTRLSIL.

The rearrangement joins TRBV5-4 to TRBJ1-2, with D unresolved. V was pared by 0 bases and J by 7 bases, with 7 bases between. This CDR3 spans 12 amino acids. From germline, CDR1 is SGHNT and CDR2 YYREEE (reference sequence). The CDR3 DNA reads TGTGCCAGCAGCTTGGGGACGGGTGGCTACACCTTC. As protein: CASSLGTGGYTF. Full variable domain (missing parts from reference TRBV5-4 and TRBJ1-2): ETGVTQSPTHLIKTRGQQVTLRCSSQSGHNTVSWYQQALGQGPQFIFQYYREEENGRGNFPPRFSGLQFPNYSSELNVNALELDDSALYLCASSLGTGGYTFGSGTRLTVV.

The chain uses TRBV5-4 and TRBJ1-1; possible D gene TRBD1, 6 bases. V was cut by 4 bases and J by 8 bases, with 18 bases left in between. Germline V CDR1 and CDR2: SGHNT, YYREEE (reference sequence). This CDR3 has 14 residues. The CDR3 here is CASSLRDTGSEAFF. CDR3 DNA sequence: TGTGCCAGCAGCCTCCGGGACACCGGGTCAGAAGCTTTCTTT.

The chain carries TRBV18 and TRBJ1-5; 7 positions match TRBD1. The germline gives CDR1 KGHSH, CDR2 LQKENI. Germline trimming cut 3 bases from V and 0 bases from J; bases unmatched to any gene: 2. This CDR3 is built from 15 residues. CDR3 sequence reads: CASSPGQHSNQPQHF. The CDR3 DNA sequence: TGTGCCAGCTCACCGGGACAGCATAGCAATCAGCCCCAGCATTTT.

The rearrangement uses TRBV18 and TRBJ2-7; D gene ambiguous. Germline assignment: CDR1 KGHSH and CDR2 LQKENI. The CDR3 extends over 14 amino acids. The V and J ends lost 0 bases and 2 bases respectively, with 8 bases between them. The DNA of the CDR3 is TGTGCCAGCTCACCACCGGAACCAACCTACGAGCAGTACTTC. Translation gives CASSPPEPTYEQYF.

The chain couples TRBV9 to TRBJ2-3; D may be TRBD1 or TRBD2 (5 bases each). V lost 2 bases to trimming and J lost 6 bases, with 10 bases between them. The CDR3 runs 13 residues. The germline V gene encodes CDR1 SGDLS and CDR2 YYNGEE. The chain's CDR3 is CASSVPGADTQYF. DNA of the CDR3: TGTGCCAGCAGCGTCCCCGGGGCGGATACGCAGTATTTT.

The chain links TRBV6-5 to TRBJ1-2; 9 positions agree with TRBD1. This CDR3 is built from 14 residues. CDR1 MNHEY and CDR2 SVGAGI come from the germline V gene. V trimming: 7 bases; J trimming: 5 bases; junction bases outside the gene matches: 8. The CDR3 is CASIPGTGSYGYTF. In nucleotides, the CDR3 is TGTGCCAGCATCCCGGGGACAGGGTCGTATGGCTACACCTTC.

V gene TRBV7-8 combines with J gene TRBJ1-4, with TRBD1 identical over 7 bases. There are 14 residues in the CDR3. V lost 5 bases to trimming and J lost 7 bases; unmatched junction nucleotides: 7. In germline, CDR1 is SGHVS, CDR2 FQNEAQ. CDR3 residues: CASSLRQGSEKLFF. As DNA, the CDR3 is TGTGCCAGCAGCCTTAGACAGGGTAGTGAAAAACTGTTTTTT.

V and J are TRBV29-1 and TRBJ1-1; a possible D gene is TRBD1 (5 bases). V lost 4 bases and J 4 bases, leaving 25 bases between the germline ends. Germline lookup yields CDR1 SQVTM and CDR2 ANQGSEA. The CDR3 is 17 residues long. The CDR3 nucleotides read TGCAGCGTTGTGTTTAGGGGCGGGGGAGGATCGGGCACTGAAGCTTTCTTT. Translated, it gives CSVVFRGGGGSGTEAFF.

This clone occurred once. The V gene is TRBV28, the J gene TRBJ2-6; 8 nucleotides line up with TRBD1. Germline assignment: CDR1 MDHEN and CDR2 SYDVKM. The trim removed 5 bases at V and 0 bases at J, leaving 12 bases unmatched. The CDR3 is 19 residues long. CDR3 sequence reads: CASSPGTGYLYSGANVLTF. The CDR3 DNA reads TGTGCCAGCAGTCCCGGGACAGGCTATCTTTACTCTGGGGCCAACGTCCTGACTTTC.

V and J are TRBV4-1 and TRBJ2-5, with 9 nucleotides matching TRBD2. The germline V gene has CDR1 MGHRA and CDR2 YSYEKL. The V and J ends lost 0 bases and 5 bases, in that order; junction bases with no gene match: 7. This CDR3 has 16 amino acids. The CDR3 reads CASSQDGSGGWETQYF. The CDR3, as DNA: TGCGCCAGCAGCCAAGATGGTAGCGGGGGCTGGGAGACCCAGTACTTC.